The source of this T cell receptor beta chain is a study of T and B cells in COVID-19 patients. Whole-study context: COVID-19 patients gave peripheral blood either during active infection or after recovery.

TRB rearrangements were amplified by multiplex PCR with BIOMED2 TRB-A/B primers. TCRdb passed the multiplex PCR reads through MiXCR, listing each CDR3 protein once. Of fewer than 15,000 distinct CDR3 sequences listed, around 30% are singletons. Blood genomic DNA input for TRB amplification was roughly 220-500 ng. This clonotype counts as medium-sized (0.01 to 0.1%). The CDR3 has 11 residues. Germline CDR1 is MNHNY and CDR2 is SVGAGI (reference sequence). V was pared by 2 bases and J by 4 bases, with 3 bases between. The material sequenced was blood. The genes are TRBV6-6 and TRBJ2-7; unclear D gene. This clonotype originated in a human donor who had recovered from COVID-19. In DNA, the CDR3 is TGTGCCAGCAGTTACGAGTACGAGCAGTACTTC. Translating gives CASSYEYEQYF.